The rows below give T cell receptor beta chains drawn from one sample of a study of cytomegalovirus exposure and HLA in healthy donors. Assay used: immunoSEQ multiplex PCR; TCRdb lists only in-frame clones, some missing. The table records 90,000 to 140,000 clones, roughly an eighth of them present only once. The source material was PBMCs. These receptors originate from a middle-aged man in good health and CMV-seropositive. Both conserved end residues are part of each CDR3. Each record gives: clone size, V gene, J gene, D gene, CDR3 protein, CDR3 DNA. The D gene is left open where the match is weak. Rows give clone size only sometimes, using once, few, many, or a class for an expanded clone.

size: few; V: TRBV5-1; J: TRBJ1-1; D: TRBD1; CDR3: CASRSGQSPFF; DNA: TGCGCCAGCAGATCGGGACAGTCTCCTTTCTTT
size: -; V: TRBV5-1; J: TRBJ2-3; D: -; CDR3: CASSSPEGGTDTQYF; DNA: TGCGCCAGCAGCTCACCCGAGGGGGGCACAGATACGCAGTATTTT
size: few; V: TRBV6-1; J: TRBJ2-7; D: TRBD1; CDR3: CASRMWDSYEQYF; DNA: TGTGCCAGCAGAATGTGGGACAGCTACGAGCAGTACTTC
size: -; V: TRBV28; J: TRBJ1-2; D: TRBD1; CDR3: CASRRAGTVYGYTF; DNA: TGTGCCAGCAGGCGCGCCGGGACAGTCTATGGCTACACCTTC
size: few; V: TRBV19; J: TRBJ1-4; D: -; CDR3: CASSIAGEKLFF; DNA: TGTGCCAGTAGTATCGCCGGGGAAAAACTGTTTTTT
size: few; V: TRBV4-1; J: TRBJ2-1; D: TRBD2; CDR3: CASSHTSGYNEQFF; DNA: TGCGCCAGCAGCCACACTAGCGGATACAATGAGCAGTTCTTC
size: -; V: TRBV7-2; J: TRBJ1-2; D: -; CDR3: CASSPQAGPFYGYTF; DNA: TGTGCCAGCAGCCCGCAGGCGGGGCCCTTCTATGGCTACACCTTC
size: -; V: TRBV7-3; J: TRBJ2-2; D: -; CDR3: CASSNLNAGTGELFF; DNA: TGTGCCAGCAGTAATTTAAACGCGGGCACCGGGGAGCTGTTTTTT
size: -; V: TRBV2; J: TRBJ2-3; D: -; CDR3: CASSRRQGPPDTQYF; DNA: TGTGCCAGCAGTCGAAGGCAGGGTCCCCCCGATACGCAGTATTTT
size: few; V: TRBV10-3; J: TRBJ2-3; D: -; CDR3: CAITRVLDDTQYF; DNA: TGTGCCATCACTCGGGTTCTCGACGATACGCAGTATTTT
size: few; V: TRBV4-1; J: TRBJ2-3; D: -; CDR3: CASSQEASTQYF; DNA: TGCGCCAGCAGCCAAGAGGCTTCTACGCAGTATTTT
size: -; V: TRBV9; J: TRBJ2-5; D: TRBD1; CDR3: CASSSQTGHQETQYF; DNA: TGTGCCAGCAGCTCTCAGACAGGGCATCAAGAGACCCAGTACTTC
size: -; V: TRBV12-5; J: TRBJ2-1; D: TRBD2; CDR3: CASGLPVIGTRPSNEQFF; DNA: TGTGCTAGTGGTTTGCCCGTCATCGGGACTAGACCCAGCAATGAGCAGTTCTTC
size: -; V: TRBV7-9; J: TRBJ1-2; D: -; CDR3: CASSSGYANGYTF; DNA: TGTGCCAGCAGCTCAGGATACGCGAATGGCTACACCTTC
size: few; V: TRBV15; J: TRBJ2-5; D: TRBD1; CDR3: CATSRAQDRGETQYF; DNA: TGTGCCACCAGCAGAGCCCAAGACAGGGGGGAGACCCAGTACTTC
size: few; V: TRBV2; J: TRBJ1-5; D: -; CDR3: CASSAAERVNQPQHF; DNA: TGTGCCAGCAGTGCAGCTGAGAGGGTGAATCAGCCCCAGCATTTT
size: few; V: TRBV7-9; J: TRBJ1-1; D: TRBD1; CDR3: CASSLQGTLNTEAFF; DNA: TGTGCCAGCAGCCTACAGGGGACGCTTAACACTGAAGCTTTCTTT
size: -; V: TRBV27; J: TRBJ1-1; D: -; CDR3: CASSQRPGTEAFF; DNA: TGTGCCAGCAGTCAGAGACCGGGCACTGAAGCTTTCTTT
size: -; V: TRBV19; J: TRBJ1-4; D: TRBD1; CDR3: CASSPTGTNEKLFF; DNA: TGTGCCAGTAGTCCGACAGGGACTAATGAAAAACTGTTTTTT
size: -; V: TRBV7-2; J: TRBJ2-3; D: TRBD1; CDR3: CASSSGQGTDTQYF; DNA: TGTGCCAGCAGCTCCGGACAGGGAACAGATACGCAGTATTTT
size: -; V: TRBV27; J: TRBJ2-1; D: TRBD1; CDR3: CATVRAGGTYNEQFF; DNA: TGTGCCACCGTACGGGCAGGGGGTACCTACAATGAGCAGTTCTTC
size: -; V: TRBV29-1; J: TRBJ1-2; D: -; CDR3: CSVSDGVNYGYTF; DNA: TGCAGCGTGTCTGACGGGGTCAACTATGGCTACACCTTC
size: few; V: TRBV18; J: TRBJ2-2; D: TRBD2; CDR3: CASSQVAGGPLDTGELFF; DNA: TGTGCCAGCTCACAAGTAGCGGGAGGGCCACTGGACACCGGGGAGCTGTTTTTT
size: many; V: TRBV5-4; J: TRBJ2-3; D: -; CDR3: CASSSPSGSTQYF; DNA: TGTGCCAGCAGCTCCCCCAGCGGTAGTACGCAGTATTTT
size: -; V: TRBV7-9; J: TRBJ2-5; D: TRBD2; CDR3: CASSQAGTRGETQYF; DNA: TGTGCCAGCAGCCAAGCCGGGACTAGAGGGGAGACCCAGTACTTC
size: -; V: TRBV6-5; J: TRBJ2-4; D: -; CDR3: CASSYARSENIQYF; DNA: TGTGCCAGCAGTTACGCGAGGAGCGAAAACATTCAGTACTTC
size: -; V: TRBV6-1; J: TRBJ1-5; D: -; CDR3: CASSESRARAIAQPQHF; DNA: TGTGCCAGCAGTGAATCAAGGGCCAGGGCGATTGCTCAGCCCCAGCATTTT
size: few; V: TRBV29-1; J: TRBJ2-3; D: -; CDR3: CSVELRSTDTQYF; DNA: TGCAGCGTTGAACTCCGGAGCACAGATACGCAGTATTTT
size: few; V: TRBV7-2; J: TRBJ2-5; D: -; CDR3: CASSRAARREETQYF; DNA: TGTGCCAGCAGCCGGGCAGCGAGGAGGGAAGAGACCCAGTACTTC
size: few; V: TRBV9; J: TRBJ2-5; D: -; CDR3: CASSVGFGPGQETQYF; DNA: TGTGCCAGCAGCGTAGGGTTTGGACCAGGGCAAGAGACCCAGTACTTC
size: -; V: TRBV6-4; J: TRBJ2-1; D: TRBD2; CDR3: CASSRTSGGSGDEQFF; DNA: TGTGCCAGCAGTAGGACTAGCGGGGGTTCGGGGGATGAGCAGTTCTTC
size: few; V: TRBV9; J: TRBJ2-7; D: -; CDR3: CASSPGVGSSSYEQYF; DNA: TGTGCCAGCAGCCCAGGGGTAGGATCAAGCTCCTACGAGCAGTACTTC
size: few; V: TRBV18; J: TRBJ2-3; D: -; CDR3: CASSPAGQRTDTQYF; DNA: TGTGCCAGCTCACCAGCAGGACAACGCACAGATACGCAGTATTTT
size: -; V: TRBV6-1; J: TRBJ2-2; D: -; CDR3: CASSERPRGANTGELFF; DNA: TGTGCCAGCAGTGAACGACCACGGGGTGCGAACACCGGGGAGCTGTTTTTT
size: few; V: TRBV7-2; J: TRBJ2-2; D: TRBD2; CDR3: CASSPGTSGRASGELFF; DNA: TGTGCCAGCAGCCCCGGGACTAGCGGGAGGGCCTCCGGGGAGCTGTTTTTT
size: -; V: TRBV19; J: TRBJ1-1; D: -; CDR3: CASRKEPGLKNTEAFF; DNA: TGTGCCAGTAGAAAGGAGCCGGGACTCAAGAACACTGAAGCTTTCTTT
size: -; V: TRBV29-1; J: TRBJ2-7; D: TRBD1; CDR3: CSVDGDRASEQYF; DNA: TGCAGCGTTGACGGAGACAGGGCGAGCGAGCAGTACTTC
size: few; V: TRBV7-8; J: TRBJ1-4; D: -; CDR3: CASSLARLRESGNLFF; DNA: TGTGCCAGCAGCTTAGCGAGGTTAAGGGAGTCCGGGAACTTGTTTTTT
size: few; V: TRBV30; J: TRBJ1-5; D: TRBD1; CDR3: CAWSEMGQGEQPQHF; DNA: TGTGCCTGGAGTGAAATGGGACAGGGAGAGCAGCCCCAGCATTTT
size: -; V: TRBV19; J: TRBJ2-7; D: TRBD2; CDR3: CASSILAGGPNEQYF; DNA: TGTGCCAGTAGTATTCTTGCGGGAGGGCCTAACGAGCAGTACTTC
size: few; V: TRBV5-1; J: TRBJ1-2; D: -; CDR3: CASSLRMANYGYTF; DNA: TGCGCCAGCAGCCTGCGGATGGCTAACTATGGCTACACCTTC
size: few; V: TRBV6-6; J: TRBJ2-7; D: TRBD2; CDR3: CASSTGTSDSYEQYF; DNA: TGTGCCAGCAGCACCGGGACTAGCGACTCCTACGAGCAGTACTTC
size: -; V: TRBV5-1; J: TRBJ2-1; D: -; CDR3: CASSLGQGGEQFF; DNA: TGCGCCAGCAGCTTGGGACAGGGAGGTGAGCAGTTCTTC
size: -; V: TRBV7-2; J: TRBJ1-1; D: -; CDR3: CASSLSGGPRATEAFF; DNA: TGTGCCAGCAGTCTCTCGGGGGGCCCAAGGGCGACTGAAGCTTTCTTT
size: -; V: TRBV30; J: TRBJ1-4; D: -; CDR3: CAWSKGGEREKLFF; DNA: TGTGCCTGGAGTAAGGGCGGGGAGCGGGAAAAGCTGTTTTTT
size: few; V: TRBV6-4; J: TRBJ1-5; D: -; CDR3: CASRAQSYQPQHF; DNA: TGTGCCAGCAGGGCCCAATCCTATCAGCCCCAGCATTTT
size: -; V: TRBV7-6; J: TRBJ2-2; D: -; CDR3: CASRGLSQNTGELFF; DNA: TGTGCCAGCAGGGGACTTTCCCAGAACACCGGGGAGCTGTTTTTT
size: medium-sized; V: TRBV13; J: TRBJ2-1; D: TRBD2; CDR3: CASSPSSTSGSNEQFF; DNA: TGTGCCAGCAGCCCCTCAAGCACTAGCGGGAGCAATGAGCAGTTCTTC
size: -; V: TRBV11-2; J: TRBJ2-1; D: TRBD2; CDR3: CASSPRSWREVYNEQFF; DNA: TGTGCCAGCAGCCCGCGGTCCTGGCGGGAGGTCTACAATGAGCAGTTCTTC
size: many; V: TRBV29-1; J: TRBJ2-7; D: TRBD2; CDR3: CSVEPGLPSYEQYF; DNA: TGCAGCGTGGAACCGGGACTACCTTCCTACGAGCAGTACTTC
size: -; V: TRBV5-1; J: TRBJ1-5; D: -; CDR3: CASSEGGGAEQPQHF; DNA: TGCGCCAGCTCCGAGGGAGGTGGGGCGGAGCAGCCCCAGCATTTT
size: -; V: TRBV4-1; J: TRBJ1-6; D: TRBD1; CDR3: CASSQGTGTGNSPLHF; DNA: TGCGCCAGCAGCCAAGGAACCGGGACAGGGAATTCACCCCTCCACTTT
size: few; V: TRBV27; J: TRBJ2-1; D: TRBD2; CDR3: CASNPRLAAYNEQFF; DNA: TGTGCCAGCAACCCCCGACTAGCGGCCTACAATGAGCAGTTCTTC